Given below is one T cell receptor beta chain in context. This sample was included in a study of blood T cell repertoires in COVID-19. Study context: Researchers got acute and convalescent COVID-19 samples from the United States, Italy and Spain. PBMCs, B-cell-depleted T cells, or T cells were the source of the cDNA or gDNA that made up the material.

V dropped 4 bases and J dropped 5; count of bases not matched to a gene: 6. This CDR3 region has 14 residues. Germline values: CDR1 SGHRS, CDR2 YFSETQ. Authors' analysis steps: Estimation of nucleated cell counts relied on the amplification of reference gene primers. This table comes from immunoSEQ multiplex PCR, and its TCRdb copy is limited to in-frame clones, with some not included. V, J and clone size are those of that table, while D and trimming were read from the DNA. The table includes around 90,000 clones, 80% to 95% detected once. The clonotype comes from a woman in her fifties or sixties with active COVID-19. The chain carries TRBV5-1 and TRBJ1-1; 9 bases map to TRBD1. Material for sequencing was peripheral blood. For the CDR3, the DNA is TGCGCCAGCAGCGTAGACAGGGGGAAAACTGAAGCTTTCTTT. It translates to CASSVDRGKTEAFF. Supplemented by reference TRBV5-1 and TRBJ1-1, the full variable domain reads KAGVTQTPRYLIKTRGQQVTLSCSPISGHRSVSWYQQTPGQGLQFLFEYFSETQRNKGNFPGRFSGRQFSNSRSEMNVSTLELGDSALYLCASSVDRGKTEAFFGQGTRLTVV.